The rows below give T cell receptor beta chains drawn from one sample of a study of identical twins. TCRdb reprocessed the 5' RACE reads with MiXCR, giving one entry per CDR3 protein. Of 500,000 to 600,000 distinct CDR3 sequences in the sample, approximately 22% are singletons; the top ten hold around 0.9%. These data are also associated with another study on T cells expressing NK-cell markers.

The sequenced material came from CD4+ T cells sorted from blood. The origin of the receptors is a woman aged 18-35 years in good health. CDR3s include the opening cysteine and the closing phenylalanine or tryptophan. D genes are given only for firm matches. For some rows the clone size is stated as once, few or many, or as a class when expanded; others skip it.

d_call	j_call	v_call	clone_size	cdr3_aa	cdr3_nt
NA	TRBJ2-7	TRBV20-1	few	CSARPYYEQYF	TGCAGTGCAAGACCCTACTACGAGCAGTACTTC
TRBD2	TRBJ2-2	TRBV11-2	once	CASSFLTGTSGRELFF	TGTGCCAGCAGCTTCCTGACAGGGACTAGCGGGAGGGAGCTGTTTTTT
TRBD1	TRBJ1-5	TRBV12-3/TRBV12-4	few	CASSSRGWRGNQPQHF	TGTGCCAGCAGTTCCAGGGGGTGGCGGGGCAATCAGCCCCAGCATTTT
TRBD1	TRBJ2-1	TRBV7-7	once	CASSFTGGGEQFF	TGTGCTAGCAGCTTTACAGGGGGCGGTGAGCAGTTCTTC
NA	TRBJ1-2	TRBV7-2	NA	CASRSLDHGYTF	TGTGCCAGCAGATCATTAGACCATGGCTACACCTTC
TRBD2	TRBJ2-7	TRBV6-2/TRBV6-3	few	CASSYWGLAGAEQYF	TGTGCCAGCAGTTACTGGGGACTAGCGGGTGCCGAGCAGTACTTC
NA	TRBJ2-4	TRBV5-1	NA	CASSSLTGLAKNIQYF	TGCGCCAGCAGCTCTTTGACAGGTCTAGCCAAAAACATTCAGTACTTC
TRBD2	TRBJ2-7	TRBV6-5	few	CASSYSGPGGLRDEQYF	TGTGCCAGCAGTTACTCAGGTCCGGGAGGCCTCAGGGATGAGCAGTACTTC
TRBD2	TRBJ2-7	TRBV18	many	CASSPDRGTSGRALYEQYF	TGTGCCAGCTCACCAGACAGAGGGACTAGCGGGAGGGCCCTCTACGAGCAGTACTTC
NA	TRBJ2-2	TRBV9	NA	CASSATGPGDGELFF	TGTGCCAGCAGCGCCACCGGACCGGGAGACGGGGAGCTGTTTTTT
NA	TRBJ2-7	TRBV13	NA	CASSLTATYEQYF	TGTGCCAGCAGCTTAACAGCCACCTACGAGCAGTACTTC
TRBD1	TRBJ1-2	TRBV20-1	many	CSARDRGGHGYTF	TGCAGTGCGAGAGACAGGGGCGGTCATGGCTACACCTTC
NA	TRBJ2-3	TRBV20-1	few	CSARTAAGTDTQYF	TGCAGTGCTAGGACGGCGGCAGGCACAGATACGCAGTATTTT
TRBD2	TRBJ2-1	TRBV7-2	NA	CASSLAGGSTYNEQFF	TGTGCCAGCAGCTTAGCGGGAGGGAGCACCTACAATGAGCAGTTCTTC
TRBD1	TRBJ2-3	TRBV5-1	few	CASSFYRNQGADTQYF	TGCGCCAGCAGCTTCTATCGGAACCAGGGGGCAGATACGCAGTATTTT
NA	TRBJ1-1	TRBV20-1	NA	CSARAQGFDTEAFF	TGCAGTGCTAGAGCTCAAGGTTTTGACACTGAAGCTTTCTTT
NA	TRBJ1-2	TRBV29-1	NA	CSVEVAEGYGYTF	TGCAGCGTTGAAGTGGCGGAGGGCTATGGCTACACCTTC
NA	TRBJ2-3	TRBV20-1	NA	CSARDTVRSTQYF	TGCAGTGCTAGAGATACCGTACGGAGTACGCAGTATTTT
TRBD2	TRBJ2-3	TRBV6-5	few	CASSYATSGGTDTQYF	TGTGCCAGCAGTTACGCGACTAGCGGGGGCACAGATACGCAGTATTTT
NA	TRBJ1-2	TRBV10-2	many	CASSLTQNGYTF	TGCGCCAGCAGTCTAACTCAAAACGGCTACACCTTC
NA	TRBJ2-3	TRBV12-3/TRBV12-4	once	CASSRFRLSTDTQYF	TGTGCCAGCAGCCGTTTCAGGCTTAGCACAGATACGCAGTATTTT
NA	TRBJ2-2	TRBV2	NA	CASSEHGYVGELFF	TGTGCCAGCAGTGAGCACGGCTACGTAGGGGAGCTGTTTTTT
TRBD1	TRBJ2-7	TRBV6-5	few	CASSSLTGTAYEQYF	TGTGCCAGCAGTTCACTAACCGGGACAGCCTACGAGCAGTACTTC
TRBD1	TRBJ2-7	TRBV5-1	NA	CASSSQGALEQYF	TGCGCCAGCAGCTCGCAGGGGGCGCTCGAGCAGTACTTC
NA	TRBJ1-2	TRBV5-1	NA	CASSQDGLGNYGYTF	TGCGCCAGCAGCCAGGATGGACTGGGGAACTATGGCTACACCTTC
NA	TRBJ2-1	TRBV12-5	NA	CASGSISEQFF	TGTGCTAGTGGTTCGATAAGTGAGCAGTTCTTC
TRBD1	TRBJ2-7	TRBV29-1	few	CSVRRDRLYEQYF	TGCAGCGTCCGCCGGGACAGGCTCTACGAGCAGTACTTC
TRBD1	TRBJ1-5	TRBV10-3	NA	CATGDSLNQPQHF	TGTGCCACGGGGGACAGCCTTAATCAGCCCCAGCATTTT
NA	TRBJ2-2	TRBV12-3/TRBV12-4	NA	CASTPSLMGGITGELFF	TGTGCCAGCACCCCTTCCCTGATGGGCGGGATCACCGGGGAGCTGTTTTTT
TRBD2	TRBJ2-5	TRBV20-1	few	CSATALAGGPSGETQYF	TGCAGTGCTACCGCACTAGCGGGAGGGCCCTCCGGAGAGACCCAGTACTTC
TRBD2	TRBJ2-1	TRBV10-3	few	CAISESTGLFYNEQFF	TGTGCCATCAGTGAGTCGACGGGACTATTTTACAATGAGCAGTTCTTC
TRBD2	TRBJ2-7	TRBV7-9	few	CASSSLGLESEQYF	TGTGCCAGCAGCTCCTTGGGACTAGAGTCCGAGCAGTACTTC
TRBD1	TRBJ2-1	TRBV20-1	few	CSVEGQGAINEQFF	TGCAGTGTCGAGGGACAGGGGGCGATCAATGAGCAGTTCTTC
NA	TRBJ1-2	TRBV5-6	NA	CASSLKAVYGYTF	TGTGCCAGCAGCCTGAAGGCAGTCTATGGCTACACCTTC
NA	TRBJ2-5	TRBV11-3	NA	CASSLDTSQETQYF	TGTGCCAGCAGCTTAGATACCAGCCAAGAGACCCAGTACTTC
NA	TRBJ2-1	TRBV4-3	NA	CASSQDYTRARQFF	TGCGCCAGCAGCCAAGATTATACCCGGGCCAGGCAGTTCTTC
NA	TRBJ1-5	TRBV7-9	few	CASSSGGYSNQPQHF	TGTGCCAGCAGCTCCGGGGGATATAGCAATCAGCCCCAGCATTTT
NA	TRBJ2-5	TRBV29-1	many	CSGAPEEETQYF	TGCAGCGGGGCACCGGAGGAGGAGACCCAGTACTTC
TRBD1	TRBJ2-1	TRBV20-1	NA	CSVGTGRRNEQFF	TGCAGTGTTGGGACAGGTAGACGCAATGAGCAGTTCTTC
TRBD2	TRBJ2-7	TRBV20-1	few	CSARGLAGGHYEQYF	TGCAGTGCTAGGGGACTAGCGGGAGGACACTACGAGCAGTACTTC
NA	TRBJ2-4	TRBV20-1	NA	CVGAGSKNIQYF	TGCGTGGGGGCCGGGTCAAAAAACATTCAGTACTTC
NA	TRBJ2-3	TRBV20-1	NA	CSAETGDRTDTQYF	TGCAGTGCAGAAACAGGAGATAGAACAGATACGCAGTATTTT
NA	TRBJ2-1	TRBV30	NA	CACLVVENEQFF	TGTGCCTGCCTGGTAGTTGAGAATGAGCAGTTCTTC
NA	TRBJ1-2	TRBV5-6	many	CASKGMANYGYTF	TGTGCCAGCAAAGGGATGGCTAACTATGGCTACACCTTC
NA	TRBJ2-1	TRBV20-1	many	CSARSTGGSYNEQFF	TGCAGTGCTAGATCTACCGGCGGCTCCTACAATGAGCAGTTCTTC
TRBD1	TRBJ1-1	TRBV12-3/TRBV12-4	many	CASSLVLQGAPLF	TGTGCCAGCAGTTTAGTTCTACAGGGGGCGCCGCTCTTT
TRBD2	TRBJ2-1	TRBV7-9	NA	CASSRLAGDNEQFF	TGTGCCAGCAGCCGACTAGCGGGAGACAATGAGCAGTTCTTC
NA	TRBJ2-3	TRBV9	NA	CASSVGDLRGDTQYF	TGTGCCAGCAGCGTAGGGGACTTACGGGGGGATACGCAGTATTTT
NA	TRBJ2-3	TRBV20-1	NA	CSAPGRAGADTQYF	TGCAGTGCCCCGGGTCGAGCCGGGGCAGATACGCAGTATTTT
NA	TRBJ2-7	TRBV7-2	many	CASSLMGPYEQYF	TGTGCCAGCAGCTTAATGGGCCCCTACGAGCAGTACTTC
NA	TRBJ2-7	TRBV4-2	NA	CASSQGKGAYEQYF	TGTGCCAGCAGCCAAGGGAAGGGGGCCTACGAGCAGTACTTC
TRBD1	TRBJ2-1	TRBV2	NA	CASSSDRGTYNEQFF	TGTGCCAGCAGTTCGGACAGGGGTACCTACAATGAGCAGTTCTTC